This entry lists 12 T cell receptor beta chains sequenced from one sample in a study of blood T cell repertoires in COVID-19. TCRdb's copy holds only in-frame clones and misses some; the assay was immunoSEQ multiplex PCR. This sample has about 55,000 clones; approximately 90% occur once, and the top ten carry about an eighth. Sequences were obtained from peripheral blood. The receptors come from a human donor with active COVID-19. The donor label of this sample is uncertain.

This clone has a single count. J is TRBJ1-4 and V is TRBV15; no definite D call. The CDR3 has 14 residues. V lost 5 bases, J lost 4 bases, and 11 bases lay in between. Germline assignment: CDR1 LNHNV and CDR2 YYDKDF (reference sequence). In DNA, the CDR3 is TGTGCCACCAGCCCGACTGCCTTTAATGAAAAACTGTTTTTT. Protein sequence: CATSPTAFNEKLFF.

The V and J genes are TRBV6-6 and TRBJ1-1, with 8 bases that match TRBD1. CDR1 MNHNY and CDR2 SVGAGI come from the germline V gene (reference sequence). Trimming at V came to 5 bases and at J to 4 bases, leaving 6 bases not matched to a gene. This CDR3 comprises 14 residues. The CDR3 loop reads CASSRTGLTTEAFF. The CDR3 DNA reads as TGTGCCAGCAGTAGGACAGGGCTGACCACTGAAGCTTTCTTT.

The chain couples TRBV14 to TRBJ2-3; 10 bases agree with TRBD2. This CDR3 has 16 amino acids. Germline CDR1 reads SGHDN; CDR2 reads FVKESK. The ends lost 6 bases at V and 4 bases at J; junction bases unmatched: 10. CDR3 nucleotides: TGTGCCAGCAGGCCGCCTCTAGCGGGAGTCCCAGATACGCAGTATTTT. It translates to CASRPPLAGVPDTQYF.

CDR3: CASSWSGMNTEAFF. The CDR3 region has the DNA TGCGCCAGCAGCTGGAGTGGTATGAACACTGAAGCTTTCTTT. This chain joins TRBV5-1 and TRBJ1-1; no clear D gene. This CDR3 has 14 amino acids. The germline V gene encodes CDR1 SGHRS and CDR2 YFSETQ. V gave up 3 bases and J gave up 0 bases, with 9 bases separating them.

The chain joins TRBV7-2 to TRBJ2-1; 7 bases line up with TRBD1. CDR1 and CDR2 from the germline V gene are SGHTA and FQGNSA. V lost 0 bases to trimming and J lost 0 bases; unmatched junction nucleotides: 5. This CDR3 spans 17 amino acids. CDR3: CASSLAGQPGSYNEQFF. The CDR3 DNA reads TGTGCCAGCAGCTTAGCGGGACAGCCGGGCTCCTACAATGAGCAGTTCTTC.

Of note for this clone: An end of the junction does not agree with germline; a read error may underlie this. V is TRBV5-6 and J is TRBJ1-2, with D possibly TRBD1 on 6 matching bases. The CDR3 spans 13 residues. From germline, CDR1 is SGHDT and CDR2 YYEEEE. The CDR3 region has the DNA TGTGCCAGCAGCCAGGGACACGTCTTGTCGATGGCCTTC. This gives the protein CASSQGHVLSMAF.

V usage is TRBV4-2 and J usage is TRBJ2-2; TRBD2 aligns across 8 bases. Germline V CDR1 and CDR2: LGHNA, YNFKEQ. The CDR3 spans 15 residues. After removal of 4 bases from V and 1 base from J, the junction contained 2 bases not matched to a gene. CDR3: CASSLGGENTGELFF. The DNA of the CDR3 is TGTGCCAGCAGCCTCGGGGGGGAGAACACCGGGGAGCTGTTTTTT.

This clone has only a few counts. The gene calls are TRBV11-2 and TRBJ2-7; D uncertain. The CDR3 runs 11 residues. Germline V CDR1 and CDR2: SGHAT, FQNNGV. Between the trimmed V and J ends, which lost 7 bases and 1 base, there was a span of 5 bases. CDR3: CASTASYEQYV. DNA for the CDR3: TGTGCCAGCACCGCGTCCTACGAGCAGTACGTC.

The rearrangement joins TRBV9 to TRBJ2-1; 9 nucleotides match TRBD2. The ends lost 0 bases at V and 6 bases at J; junction bases unmatched: 10. This CDR3 spans 17 amino acids. Germline V gene lookup returns CDR1 SGDLS and CDR2 YYNGEE. CDR3 nucleotide sequence: TGTGCCAGCAGCGTAGGGGGTCTAGCGGGAAGGTTCAATGAGCAGTTCTTC. This gives the protein CASSVGGLAGRFNEQFF.

The chain combines TRBV7-9 with TRBJ1-2; possible D gene TRBD1, 6 bases. The germline gives CDR1 SEHNR, CDR2 FQNEAQ (reference sequence). This CDR3 is 13 amino acids long. V was pared by 3 bases and J by 4 bases, with 9 bases between. In DNA, the CDR3 is TGTGCCAGCAGCTTGCAGGGGAGCTATGGCTACACCTTC. Translating gives CASSLQGSYGYTF.

This chain connects TRBV5-8 to TRBJ2-7; TRBD2 is a possible D gene (5 bases). Germline V gives CDR1 SGHTS, CDR2 YDEGEE. The V end lost 0 bases, the J end lost 2 bases, and 15 bases lay between the germline ends. This CDR3 spans 16 amino acids. DNA for the CDR3: TGTGCCAGCAGCTTGGCCGAGGGAAGGAGAGCCTACGAGCAGTACTTC. This codes for CASSLAEGRRAYEQYF. The full variable domain, its missing parts supplied by reference TRBV5-8 and TRBJ2-7, is EAGVTQSPTHLIKTRGQQATLRCSPISGHTSVYWYQQALGLGLQFLLWYDEGEERNRGNFPPRFSGRQFPNYSSELNVNALELEDSALYLCASSLAEGRRAYEQYFGPGTRLTVT.

The chain recombines TRBV4-1 with TRBJ2-3; maybe TRBD2 (5 bases). Germline CDR1 and CDR2: MGHRA and YSYEKL. Trimming removed 3 bases at V and 2 bases at J, with 12 bases between. The CDR3 is 15 residues long. The CDR3: CASSQSGILTDTQYF. The CDR3 DNA sequence: TGCGCCAGCAGCCAGAGCGGTATTCTCACAGATACGCAGTATTTT.